The 15 T cell receptor beta chains presented below share a single source sample, sequenced in a study of cytotoxic CD8 clonotypes in ibrutinib-treated CLL. TCRdb keeps only in-frame clones here, not all; method: immunoSEQ multiplex PCR. This table has 40,000 to 60,000 clones, approximately 50% appearing once. This sample comprised PBMCs, obtained after 12 months of ibrutinib treatment. The receptors come from a human donor with chronic lymphocytic leukemia.

This clone appeared many times. The chain links TRBV7-9 to TRBJ1-1; D is unresolved. The CDR3 runs 13 residues. V shed 5 bases and J shed 0 bases, with 7 bases lying between them. The germline gives CDR1 SEHNR, CDR2 FQNEAQ (reference sequence). This CDR3 is CASSRNMNTEAFF. For the CDR3, the DNA is TGTGCCAGCAGCCGTAATATGAACACTGAAGCTTTCTTT.

The chain combines TRBV5-6 with TRBJ1-2; no definite D call. The CDR3 runs to 13 residues. Looked up from germline, CDR1 is SGHDT and CDR2 is YYEEEE. Trimming left V 4 bases short and J 4 bases short, with 11 bases between. CDR3 nucleotides: TGTGCCAGCAGCCCCGGAAGAGGCTATGGCTACACCTTC. This sequence encodes CASSPGRGYGYTF.

The chain links TRBV27 to TRBJ2-7; perhaps TRBD1 as D (5 bases). The CDR3 loop spans 14 amino acids. V dropped 2 bases and J dropped 5 bases, with 13 bases sitting between them. Germline assignment: CDR1 MNHEY and CDR2 SMNVEV (reference sequence). CDR3 residues: CASSLNQGFNEQYF. CDR3 bases: TGTGCCAGCAGTTTAAACCAGGGCTTCAACGAGCAGTACTTC.

V usage is TRBV7-9 and J usage is TRBJ2-5, with 14 bases aligning to TRBD2. The V and J ends lost 1 base and 5 bases, in that order; junction bases with no gene match: 6. From germline, CDR1 is SEHNR and CDR2 FQNEAQ (reference sequence). The CDR3 is 17 residues long. The CDR3 DNA follows: TGTGCCAGCAGCTTAGTCTCCGGGACTAGCGGGAGTGAGACCCAGTACTTC. Protein: CASSLVSGTSGSETQYF.

This clone showed up many times. This rearrangement joins TRBV6-6 to TRBJ2-1; a weak D match, TRBD2 (5 bases). Germline V lookup: CDR1 MNHNY, CDR2 SVGAGI (reference sequence). V was pared by 6 bases and J by 9 bases, with 9 bases between. CDR3 size: 11 residues. CDR3 coding DNA: TGTGCCAGCAGCCCAAGCGGTGAGCAGTTCTTC. Translating gives CASSPSGEQFF.

This clone was observed a handful of times. The rearrangement joins TRBV4-1 to TRBJ2-2; D perhaps matches TRBD2 (6 bases). Germline CDR1 is MGHRA and CDR2 is YSYEKL. With 0 bases removed from V and 9 bases from J, the gap between germline ends came to 11 bases. This CDR3 comprises 14 residues. The chain's CDR3 is CASSQDQGGRELFF. CDR3 coding DNA: TGCGCCAGCAGCCAAGATCAGGGAGGCCGGGAGCTGTTTTTT.

The V gene is TRBV20-1, the J gene TRBJ2-7, with D possibly being TRBD1 (5 bases). Trimming pared 8 bases from V and 5 bases from J, leaving 13 bases between. The CDR3 is made up of 11 amino acids. Germline CDR1 is DFQATT and CDR2 is SNEGSKA (reference sequence). In DNA, the CDR3 is TGCAGTACGACCAGGGCCCACGAGCAGTACTTC. Its translation: CSTTRAHEQYF.

V gene TRBV4-2 combines with J gene TRBJ2-7; 7 bases match TRBD1. Looked up from germline, CDR1 is LGHNA and CDR2 is YNFKEQ. Unmatched junction bases numbered 3, after V lost 4 bases and J lost 0 bases. This CDR3 has 14 residues. For the CDR3, the DNA is TGTGCCAGCAGCCCGACAGGGAGCTCCTACGAGCAGTACTTC. Residues: CASSPTGSSYEQYF.

The chain uses TRBV11-2 and TRBJ1-4; D uncertain. Between the trimmed V and J ends, which lost 5 bases and 8 bases, there was a span of 18 bases. The CDR3 is 15 amino acids. The germline CDR1 and CDR2 sequences are SGHAT and FQNNGV. The chain's CDR3 is CASSLYVGAEEKLFF. Here the CDR3 DNA reads TGTGCCAGCAGCCTCTACGTGGGTGCAGAAGAAAAACTGTTTTTT.

This sequence joins TRBV7-3 and TRBJ2-1, with 9 positions matching TRBD2. This CDR3 spans 15 amino acids. The V gene end was trimmed by 4 bases and the J gene end by 2 bases; junction bases not matched to a gene: 3. The V gene's germline CDR1 is SGHTA and CDR2 FQGTGA. CDR3 DNA: TGTGCCAGCAGCTCTAGCGGGACCCCCTACAATGAGCAGTTCTTC. This codes for CASSSSGTPYNEQFF.

The chain has TRBV6-6 and TRBJ2-1, with D perhaps TRBD1 (5 bases). V was shortened by 6 bases and J by 4 bases, with 19 bases between the two germline ends. The CDR3 totals 16 residues. CDR1 and CDR2 (germline): MNHNY, SVGAGI (reference sequence). The CDR3 loop is CASSRNQGSSYNEQFF. DNA for the CDR3: TGTGCCAGCAGCCGAAATCAGGGCTCCTCATACAATGAGCAGTTCTTC.

The J gene is TRBJ2-1, the V gene TRBV29-1, with D unresolved. This CDR3 is built from 13 residues. Trimming stripped 3 bases from V and 6 bases from J, with 12 bases between. CDR1 and CDR2 from the germline V gene are SQVTM and ANQGSEA. Here the CDR3 reads CSVDSSHGNEQFF. The CDR3 bases are TGCAGCGTTGATTCCTCCCATGGCAATGAGCAGTTCTTC.

The sample holds one count of this clone. The chain has TRBV7-2 and TRBJ1-5; TRBD1 matches at 9 bases. The germline V gene encodes CDR1 SGHTA and CDR2 FQGNSA. The trim removed 1 base at V and 7 bases at J, leaving 5 bases unmatched. The length of the CDR3 is 15 residues. The DNA of the CDR3 is TGTGCCAGCAGCTTAGAGGGACAGGGTGGACAGCCCCAGCATTTT. Encoded protein: CASSLEGQGGQPQHF.

In this sample, this clone turned up once. The V and J genes are TRBV11-3 and TRBJ2-7; D not certain. Germline V CDR1 and CDR2: SGHNT, YENEEA. The CDR3 extends over 13 amino acids. V lost 4 bases to trimming and J lost 12 bases, with 19 bases between them. The CDR3 spells CASSSTRLREVYF. CDR3 nucleotides: TGTGCCAGCAGCTCGACCAGACTGCGAGAAGTGTACTTC. Full variable domain (outside the CDR3, taken from reference TRBV11-3 and TRBJ2-7): EAGVVQSPRYKIIEKKQPVAFWCNPISGHNTLYWYLQNLGQGPELLIRYENEEAVDDSQLPKDRFSAERLKGVDSTLKIQPAELGDSAVYLCASSSTRLREVYFGPGTRLTVT.

This clone was counted once. The chain links TRBV6-1 to TRBJ2-2; the match to TRBD1 covers 12 bases. The germline V gene encodes CDR1 MNHNS and CDR2 SASEGT. V was clipped by 4 bases and J by 7 bases; unmatched bases: 10. The CDR3 runs to 17 residues. CDR3 residues: CASSALPGQGAFGELFF. As DNA, the CDR3 is TGTGCCAGCAGTGCACTGCCGGGACAGGGGGCTTTCGGGGAGCTGTTTTTT.